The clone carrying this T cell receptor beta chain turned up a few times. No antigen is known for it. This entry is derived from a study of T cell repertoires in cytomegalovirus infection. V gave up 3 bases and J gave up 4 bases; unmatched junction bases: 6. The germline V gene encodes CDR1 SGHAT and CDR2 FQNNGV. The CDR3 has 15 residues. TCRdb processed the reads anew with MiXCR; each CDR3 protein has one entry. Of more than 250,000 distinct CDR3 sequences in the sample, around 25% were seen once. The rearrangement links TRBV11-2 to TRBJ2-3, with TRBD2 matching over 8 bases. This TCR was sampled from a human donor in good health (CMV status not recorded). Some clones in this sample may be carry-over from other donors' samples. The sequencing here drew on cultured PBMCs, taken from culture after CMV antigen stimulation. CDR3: CASSLSGSESDTQYF. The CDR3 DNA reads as TGTGCCAGCAGCTTGAGCGGGAGTGAGTCAGATACGCAGTATTTT. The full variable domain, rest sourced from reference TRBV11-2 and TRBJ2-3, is EAGVAQSPRYKIIEKRQSVAFWCNPISGHATLYWYQQILGQGPKLLIQFQNNGVVDDSQLPKDRFSAERLKGVDSTLKIQPAKLEDSAVYLCASSLSGSESDTQYFGPGTRLTVL.